A single TCR beta chain is shown here with its context. This table comes from immunoSEQ multiplex PCR, and its TCRdb copy is limited to in-frame clones, with some not included. The sample holds approximately 100,000 clones, approximately 93% seen once. The sample originates from a study of siplizumab effects on memory and regulatory T cells. The CDR3 extends over 16 amino acids. The V end was cut by 4 bases, the J end by 3 bases, with 16 bases between. The V gene's germline CDR1 is LGHNA and CDR2 YNFKEQ. The chain recombines TRBV4-2 with TRBJ1-3, with D tentatively TRBD1 (5 bases). Sequenced: Tregs sorted from blood. The clonotype comes from a human donor in good health. The CDR3 reads CASSPRQSARGNTIYF. DNA for the CDR3: TGTGCCAGCAGCCCTAGACAGTCCGCGCGTGGAAACACCATATATTTT.